This TCR beta chain was sequenced for a study of PD-1 blockade in classical Hodgkin lymphoma (dated by TCRdb to the early 2020s). Background for the entire study: Nivolumab dosing was 3 mg/kg intravenously every 2 weeks, continuing until either disease progression or unacceptable toxicity. The study used CyTOF and TCR beta sequencing to define a peripheral blood immune signature of response to PD-1 blockade in classical Hodgkin lymphoma. The paper as a whole reports these results and caveats: The study was limited to a single clinical trial cohort, and causes of repertoire differences, possibly disease activity or prior therapy, remained undefined. Baseline TCR diversity was reported to be lower in newly diagnosed patients than in healthy donors, and even lower in relapsed/refractory patients. Trial patients with a complete response had baseline diversity similar to that of newly diagnosed patients, while partial responders and progressors had significantly lower diversity. By C4D1, a significant rise was seen in CD4+ TCR diversity but not in CD8+ TCR diversity (p=0.0027 vs p=0.16), and the rise was most apparent among complete responders (p=0.02). Patients starting nivolumab less than 1 year after ASCT had lower diversity and were excluded from later analyses to avoid confounding by immune reconstitution.

As regards this clone: Its specific antigen is unknown. Within one base of it there is no much larger clone, and no base qualities were kept.

There are 13 amino acids in the CDR3, from cysteine to phenylalanine inclusive. Only the CDR3 DNA stays, 39 bases, in frame from base 1. Via the germline V gene, CDR1 is SGHDT and CDR2 YYEEEE. V ends up 4 bases short and J 5 bases short, with an unmatched junction base count of 5. The Qiagen DNeasy kit was used to extract genomic DNA both from unsorted PBMCs and from the negatively selected CD4+ and CD8+ fractions. Using primers that anneal to V and J segments, immunoSEQ multiplex PCR amplified the TCR beta CDR3 regions. Amplification bias was minimized using a synthetic immune receptor repertoire, and residual bias was removed computationally after sequencing. Per the authors' processing: Custom Python scripts were used to quantify repertoire diversity as the Shannon entropy index. The unsorted, CD4+ and CD8+ repertoires were each analyzed separately, with the exception of combined analyses, where CD4+ and CD8+ sequences were merged in silico. A clone was considered expanded if an increase in frequency of at least 2-fold after treatment relative to C1D1 was found, and a pseudocount of 0.5 was applied to clones undetected at baseline. Singleton clones were defined as clones with 0 or 1 copy at C1D1, and non-singleton clones were defined as clones with 2 or more copies. Clones expanded in unsorted samples were assigned a CD4+, CD8+ or unknown annotation through matching of protein sequences in sorted samples from the same patient. Wilcoxon tests on paired samples were used to test diversity changes from C1D1 to C4D1. TCRdb took over this immuneACCESS table, retaining in-frame rearrangements with V and J assigned. Such tables are incomplete; in checked studies, under half of the missing clones stem from an unresolved V gene, and the remainder is unexplained. The D gene and trimming were derived from the DNA, and the V and J assignments and clone size from that table. The sample contains roughly 42,000 clones, roughly three quarters of them found a single time. The ten largest account for around 20% of the sample.

This specimen's time point label, per the study, means: cycle 1 day 1 (C1D1), immediately before nivolumab initiation. Every trial patient had relapsed after autologous stem cell transplantation, and cohorts A, B and C differed in prior brentuximab vedotin exposure. The trial cohort comprised 56 patients with relapsed/refractory classical Hodgkin lymphoma whose best overall responses were complete response, partial response or progressive disease. In the multi-cohort phase II CheckMate 205 trial, trial patients received single-agent nivolumab. An independent review committee assessed best overall response using the 2007 International Working Group response criteria. Trial PBMCs were obtained immediately prior to nivolumab initiation (C1D1) and on therapy at cycle 2 day 1 and cycle 4 day 1. Peripheral blood was collected in 8 mL Vacutainer Cell Preparation Tubes, from which PBMCs were isolated by centrifugation and then cryopreserved.

This receptor was identified in a human donor with classical Hodgkin lymphoma. Sequences were derived from peripheral blood mononuclear cells (PBMCs), sampled at baseline. The rearrangement combines TRBV5-6 with TRBJ2-5, with 7 junctional bases fitting TRBD2. The DNA is TGTGCCAGCAGCCCGGTGGGGGGGGAGACCCAGTACTTC. Its translation reads: CASSPVGGETQYF.